The 25 T cell receptor beta chains given below trace back to one sample, sequenced in a study of T cell repertoires in cytomegalovirus infection. From the reads, TCRdb called clonotypes with MiXCR, one entry per CDR3 protein. The sample lists roughly 500,000 distinct CDR3 sequences, 11% occurring once. The sample taken for sequencing was PBMCs. These receptors originate from a human donor in good health (CMV status not recorded). Some clones in this sample may be carry-over from other donors' samples.

There are many counts of this clonotype. The chain recombines TRBV12-3 or TRBV12-4 with TRBJ1-6; TRBD1 matches 9 bases. The CDR3 contains 14 residues. After removal of 5 bases from V and 6 bases from J, the junction contained 2 bases not matched to a gene. CDR3 loop: CASSPQGANSPLHF. In DNA form, the CDR3 reads TGTGCCAGCAGTCCACAGGGGGCTAATTCACCCCTCCACTTT.

V gene TRBV29-1 combines with J gene TRBJ2-5; D gene uncertain. The CDR3 is 16 amino acids. Trimming took off 0 bases at V and 5 bases at J, with 19 bases between the two ends. Germline loops: CDR1 SQVTM, CDR2 ANQGSEA. CDR3 amino acids: CSVEDRLVKVLETQYF. CDR3 bases: TGCAGCGTTGAAGATCGGTTAGTGAAGGTACTGGAGACCCAGTACTTC.

The V call is TRBV5-1, the J call TRBJ2-1, with 7 bases lining up with TRBD2. CDR3 length equals 16 residues. V lost 1 base and J lost 0; bases outside the gene matches: 4. Per germline, CDR1 SGHRS and CDR2 YFSETQ. CDR3 sequence (DNA): TGCGCCAGCAGCTTGACAGCGGGGAGCTCCTACAATGAGCAGTTCTTC. It specifies CASSLTAGSSYNEQFF.

This sequence joins TRBV19 and TRBJ1-2, with D possibly matching TRBD1 (6 bases). Germline-derived CDR1 and CDR2 are LNHDA and SQIVND (reference sequence). V was trimmed by 7 bases and J by 2 bases, leaving 14 bases between them. The CDR3 runs to 14 residues. The CDR3 loop is CASIGGGFNYGYTF. The CDR3 DNA follows: TGTGCCAGTATCGGAGGGGGGTTCAACTATGGCTACACCTTC.

The V gene is TRBV28, the J gene TRBJ2-1, with D possibly matching TRBD1 (6 bases). V lost 7 bases and J lost 10, with 14 bases in between. The CDR3 is 12 amino acids. Per germline, CDR1 MDHEN and CDR2 SYDVKM. CDR3 in amino acids: CASKDRSPEQFF. Here the CDR3 DNA reads TGTGCCAGCAAGGACAGATCGCCGGAGCAGTTCTTC.

The chain joins TRBV20-1 to TRBJ2-6, with D perhaps TRBD2 (6 bases). V lost 0 bases and J lost 0, with 15 bases in between. CDR1 and CDR2 from the germline V gene are DFQATT and SNEGSKA (reference sequence). This CDR3 is built from 18 residues. CDR3 in amino acids: CSARDPGTGLSGANVLTF. The CDR3 DNA sequence: TGCAGTGCTAGAGATCCCGGGACGGGACTCTCTGGGGCCAACGTCCTGACTTTC.

This clonotype occurred many times. The J gene is TRBJ2-7, the V gene TRBV5-1; D not certain. Trimming pared 0 bases from V and 2 bases from J, leaving 6 bases between. The germline V gene has CDR1 SGHRS and CDR2 YFSETQ. This CDR3 contains 13 residues. Here the CDR3 reads CASSLDGTYEQYF. The CDR3 DNA sequence: TGCGCCAGCAGCTTGGACGGTACCTACGAGCAGTACTTC.

The chain uses TRBV5-4 and TRBJ2-5; 12 nucleotides agree with TRBD2. The CDR3 length is 15 residues. Trimming took 2 bases from V and 4 from J; bases not matched to a gene: 3. The germline CDR1 and CDR2 sequences are SGHNT and YYREEE (reference sequence). CDR3 sequence: CASSFLAGGPETQYF. CDR3 coding DNA: TGTGCCAGCAGCTTCCTAGCGGGGGGGCCAGAGACCCAGTACTTC.

The rearrangement joins TRBV2 to TRBJ2-1; 7 positions match TRBD1. The V gene's germline CDR1 is SNHLY and CDR2 FYNNEI. This CDR3 comprises 16 residues. The V and J ends lost 3 bases and 8 bases, in that order; junction bases with no gene match: 13. Here the CDR3 DNA reads TGTGCCAGCAGTGAGCTGGGACAGTTTCAGGGCGATGAGCAGTTCTTC. It yields the protein CASSELGQFQGDEQFF.

As concerns this clonotype: This may stem from a read error, because a much larger clone lies one nucleotide away. The chain links TRBV5-1 to TRBJ2-7; D is possibly TRBD1 (5 bases). The length of the CDR3 is 16 residues. V was cut by 1 base and J by 4 bases, with 18 bases left in between. Germline CDR1 reads SGHRS; CDR2 reads YFSETQ. The CDR3 sequence: CASSLIRSGNLYEQYF. The CDR3 DNA sequence: TGCGCCAGCAGCTTGATCAGGTCAGGGAATCTATACGAGCAGTACTTC.

This clonotype was observed many times. The chain employs TRBV4-1 and TRBJ2-2; D might be TRBD2 (6 bases). This CDR3 has 13 residues. Trimming removed 1 base from V and 8 bases from J, with 8 bases in between. In germline, CDR1 is MGHRA, CDR2 YSYEKL. The CDR3 sequence: CASSQVEGGELFF. For the CDR3, the DNA is TGCGCCAGCAGCCAAGTGGAGGGGGGGGAGCTGTTTTTT.

This clonotype was observed many times. The chain links TRBV6-6 to TRBJ2-2, with 13 positions matching TRBD2. Germline V gene lookup returns CDR1 MNHNY and CDR2 SVGAGI (reference sequence). There are 17 residues in the CDR3. Trimming took 7 bases from V and 0 from J; bases not matched to a gene: 5. CDR3 protein: CASTLGLAGTNTGELFF. In DNA, the CDR3 is TGTGCCAGCACCTTGGGACTAGCGGGAACGAACACCGGGGAGCTGTTTTTT.

In this sample, this clonotype turned up many times. Here the CDR3 DNA reads TGTGCCAGCAGTTTACCAGGGGCGCCCGGGGAGCTGTTTTTT. Translating it yields CASSLPGAPGELFF. This chain connects TRBV27 to TRBJ2-2; the D gene is possibly TRBD1 (6 bases). Germline V gene lookup returns CDR1 MNHEY and CDR2 SMNVEV (reference sequence). V gave up 2 bases and J gave up 6 bases, with 10 bases separating them. This CDR3 has 14 residues.

This clonotype was counted a few times. The chain uses TRBV5-1 and TRBJ1-4; maybe TRBD1 (6 bases). CDR1 and CDR2 (germline): SGHRS, YFSETQ. Trimming cost V 0 bases and J 4 bases, with 10 bases left between them. The CDR3 extends over 15 amino acids. The CDR3 DNA reads as TGCGCCAGCAGCTTGGTAGGGGGAATTAATGAAAAACTGTTTTTT. Amino acid sequence: CASSLVGGINEKLFF.

This clonotype was seen a handful of times. The chain uses TRBV3-1 and TRBJ2-5; maybe TRBD2 (5 bases). V was clipped by 0 bases and J by 5 bases, with 13 bases between them. There are 15 residues in the CDR3. Germline V gene data show CDR1 as LGHDT and CDR2 as YNNKEL (reference sequence). The CDR3 loop is CASSQDRTGLETQYF. As DNA, the CDR3 is TGTGCCAGCAGCCAAGATCGGACGGGGTTGGAGACCCAGTACTTC.

This clonotype was picked up many times. The chain employs TRBV6-6 and TRBJ1-6; TRBD1 matches 7 bases. The V segment lost 5 bases and the J segment 6 bases; nucleotides outside the gene matches: 7. The CDR3 sequence is 15 residues long. Germline values: CDR1 MNHNY, CDR2 SVGAGI (reference sequence). This CDR3 is CASSPDRAFNSPLHF. DNA for the CDR3: TGTGCCAGCAGTCCTGACAGGGCGTTTAATTCACCCCTCCACTTT.

The rearrangement joins TRBV5-6 to TRBJ2-4, with D possibly called TRBD1 or TRBD2 (6 bases each). Trimming removed 4 bases from V and 0 bases from J, with 14 bases in between. The CDR3 spans 16 residues. CDR1 is SGHDT and CDR2 is YYEEEE in the germline V gene. Written as DNA, the CDR3 is TGTGCCAGCAGCGTAACAGGGACTCTAGCCAAAAACATTCAGTACTTC. Translated, it gives CASSVTGTLAKNIQYF.

This clonotype was seen at least ten times. The chain is built from TRBV14 and TRBJ1-6; D ambiguous. The CDR3 length is 16 residues. The germline V gene encodes CDR1 SGHDN and CDR2 FVKESK. Deletions cut 3 bases from V and 5 bases from J, with 14 bases between. CDR3: CASSQSKQNHNSPLHF. The CDR3 DNA is TGTGCCAGCAGCCAGAGTAAACAAAATCATAATTCACCCCTCCACTTT.

In its sample, this clonotype was seen many times. The chain carries TRBV7-3 and TRBJ2-1; 10 bases agree with TRBD1. CDR1 is SGHTA and CDR2 is FQGTGA in the germline V gene. The CDR3 consists of 14 residues. Trimming at V came to 8 bases and at J to 7 bases, leaving 8 bases not matched to a gene. CDR3 sequence (DNA): TGTGCCAGCGGAAGACAGGGGGCGATAAATGAGCAGTTCTTC. This codes for CASGRQGAINEQFF.

Regarding this clonotype: A read error may produce the germline difference seen at one junction end. The chain joins TRBV29-1 to TRBJ2-4, with D unresolved. The CDR3 has 10 amino acids. CDR1 and CDR2 from the germline V gene are SQVTM and ANQGSEA. The CDR3 DNA sequence: TGCAGTGTTGGTATAGACATTCAGTACTTC. Its protein is CSVGIDIQYF.

This clonotype was detected many times. The chain couples TRBV4-1 to TRBJ1-1; tentative D call: TRBD1 (5 bases). The CDR3 is 16 residues long. The germline CDR1 and CDR2 sequences are MGHRA and YSYEKL. Between the trimmed V and J ends, which lost 4 bases and 2 bases, there was a span of 17 bases. CDR3 nucleotides: TGCGCCAGCAGCCCCCCAGCGACAGAAAGAAACACTGAAGCTTTCTTT. It specifies CASSPPATERNTEAFF.

The CDR3: CASSSRSGQFNEKLFF. In DNA, the CDR3 is TGTGCCAGCAGTTCGCGCTCGGGACAGTTTAATGAAAAACTGTTTTTT. The J gene is TRBJ1-4, the V gene TRBV28; 7 bases are shared with TRBD1. CDR1 and CDR2 from the germline V gene are MDHEN and SYDVKM. The V and J ends lost 4 bases and 4 bases, in that order; junction bases with no gene match: 9. The CDR3 is 16 amino acids.

CDR3 loop: CASSQWARGYTF. CDR3 bases: TGTGCCAGCAGCCAATGGGCCCGTGGCTACACCTTC. This chain links TRBV3-1 with TRBJ1-2; D is undetermined. The CDR3 is 12 amino acids. Deletions cut 2 bases from V and 7 bases from J, with 8 bases between. The germline CDR1 and CDR2 sequences are LGHDT and YNNKEL (reference sequence).

This clonotype was seen only a few times. The chain carries TRBV20-1 and TRBJ1-5; D is unclear. The length of the CDR3 is 13 residues. Trimming left V 3 bases short and J 4 bases short, with 10 bases between. Germline V gene data show CDR1 as DFQATT and CDR2 as SNEGSKA (reference sequence). The CDR3 region has the DNA TGCAGTGCTAGCGGCAGGTGGAATCAGCCCCAGCATTTT. Encoded protein: CSASGRWNQPQHF.

This clonotype occurred a few times. J is TRBJ1-1 and V is TRBV4-1; D is uncertain. This CDR3 is built from 14 residues. The germline CDR1 and CDR2 sequences are MGHRA and YSYEKL. V lost 1 base, J lost 0 bases, and 6 bases lay in between. The CDR3 loop reads CASSQVGMNTEAFF. The CDR3, as DNA: TGCGCCAGCAGCCAAGTAGGGATGAACACTGAAGCTTTCTTT.